A selection of T cell receptor beta chains follows, all from one sample in a study of T-cell reconstitution after alpha-beta-depleted transplantation in children. TCRdb independently ran MiXCR on the PCR reads; one entry per CDR3 protein. The data contain some 200,000 distinct CDR3 sequences, about 6.3% of them singletons. The sample consisted of PBMCs from the stem cell graft donor, taken from the stem cell graft. These receptors were taken from a human donor who donated a stem cell graft to a child with Wiskott-Aldrich syndrome. Each CDR3 is given without its conserved first and last residue. The size entry is marked missing in some rows and otherwise reads once, few, many or a size class.

TRBV28 many ASSSASPPRVAQITQY
TRBV4-1 many ASSSPDRGYYGYT
TRBV20-1 many SARGQGGGETQY
TRBV10-3 many AIRPDFSTDTQY
TRBV7-9 - ASSSTDYNSPLH
TRBV27 many ASSSPGPLLEAF
TRBV24-1 few ATSVLTTNQPQH
TRBV6-1 many ASSLRDPGTEFPYEQY
TRBV27 many ASRTQGALDEQY
TRBV19 many ASSGLRAHLLGTQY
TRBV6-5 many ASSYKAHRKLNTQY
TRBV6-5 - ASSYSNSPDYEQY
TRBV12-3/TRBV12-4 many ASSLVGQTQY
TRBV5-1 - ASSLEASGNTIY
TRBV20-1 many SARETTRGGYT
TRBV29-1 many SAKRRGPENEQF
TRBV7-2 many ASSFTGAVGNTIY
TRBV12-3/TRBV12-4 - ASSFPGQGIYEQY
TRBV3-1 many ATGGTYEQY
TRBV20-1 many SAKGGETQY
TRBV24-1 many ATRSSLGNTEAF
TRBV12-3/TRBV12-4 many ASSLSGSYEQY
TRBV28 few ASSSGTAQFYGYT
TRBV29-1 many SVTGYEQY
TRBV5-4 - ASGLTGVGTEAF
TRBV25-1 - ASSRDLGQPQH
TRBV11-2 many ASSPRTSGTRSFYEQY
TRBV15 many ATSRDRGLKVPEAF